Described below is a single TCR beta chain sequence and its context. The antigen remains undetermined. There are 14 residues in the CDR3. CDR1 and CDR2 from the germline V gene are SNHLY and FYNNEI. The blood volume drawn from each donor was around 2.6 ml. The data belong to a study of monozygotic twins with inflammatory bowel disease. General study points: Different subtypes (of T cells) could not be told apart from one another. Twins with IBD had fewer clonotypes in common with others than healthy twins, particularly during disease activity.

TCRdb derives one entry per CDR3 protein from the 5' RACE reads, leaving out DNA. The sample holds under 150,000 distinct CDR3 sequences. J is TRBJ1-6 and V is TRBV2; the D call of TRBD1 rests on TCRdb alone, since no DNA is present to check it. The clonotype originates from a human donor with ulcerative colitis or Crohn's disease, or a healthy co-twin of an affected twin (not recorded which). The sample comprised blood. The chain's CDR3 is CASKMDRGNSPLHF.